Given below is one T cell receptor beta chain in context. Its cognate antigen is unknown. Assay used: immunoSEQ multiplex PCR; TCRdb lists only in-frame clones, some missing. The profile shows roughly 160,000 clones, approximately 90% of them singletons. Time point here: blood 4 weeks post-SBRT, at nephrectomy. Treatment of the sample: 15 Gy SBRT to primary tumor, nephrectomy 4 weeks later. Nephrectomy followed 15 Gy stereotactic body radiation by 4 weeks. Clear cell pathology was present in this patient's renal cell carcinoma. This sample is part of a study of radiation and T cells in renal cell carcinoma. Findings and limits, study-wide: Top tumor clonotypes rose in blood 2 weeks post-radiation, then contracted.

Per germline, CDR1 LNHDA and CDR2 SQIVND (reference sequence). There are 15 residues in the CDR3. V was shortened by 3 bases and J by 6 bases, with 17 bases between the two germline ends. The chain joins TRBV19 to TRBJ1-2, with a tentative D call TRBD1 (5 bases). The sample consisted of blood, taken from a patient whose treatment included radiotherapy and nephrectomy. The source is a woman aged 45-65 years with renal cell carcinoma. CDR3 DNA: TGTGCCAGTAGTATTGGTCTCACCCGAGGGGATGGCTACACCTTC. Translated: CASSIGLTRGDGYTF.